Listed below are T cell receptor beta chains from one sample, sequenced in a study of identical twins. MiXCR, run by TCRdb on the 5' RACE reads, gives a single entry per CDR3 protein. The sample lists approximately 690,000 distinct CDR3 sequences, approximately 6% occurring once. The sequenced sample consisted of naive T cells sorted from blood. The receptors stem from a man between 18 and 35 years old in good health. CDR3s include the opening cysteine and the closing phenylalanine or tryptophan. A D gene is named only where the DNA matches it firmly. Clone size is shown for a subset of rows, as once, few, many or a class of expanded clone.

d_call j_call v_call clone_size cdr3_nt cdr3_aa
TRBD2 TRBJ2-7 TRBV20-1 many TGCAGTGCGCACTATGGCGGGGGATACGAGCAGTACTTC CSAHYGGGYEQYF
NA TRBJ1-1 TRBV6-2/TRBV6-3 few TGTGCCAGCAGCGTTGGACGGATTGAAGCTTTCTTT CASSVGRIEAFF
NA TRBJ2-5 TRBV20-1 many TGCAGTGCCAGACGGGGGAGCGGAGAGACCCAGTACTTC CSARRGSGETQYF
NA TRBJ1-2 TRBV12-3/TRBV12-4 few TGTGCCAGCAGTTTTCGAGGGAGAAACTATGGCTACACCTTC CASSFRGRNYGYTF
TRBD2 TRBJ2-1 TRBV29-1 many TGCAGCGTTGAAGGGGGAGCGGGAGTAAATGAGCAGTTCTTC CSVEGGAGVNEQFF
NA TRBJ1-2 TRBV9 NA TGTGCCAGCAGCGGCCTAAGGGGAGGCTACACCTTC CASSGLRGGYTF
TRBD2 TRBJ2-1 TRBV20-1 NA TGCAGTGCAGAAAGCGGGAGGGCCGATGAGCAGTTCTTC CSAESGRADEQFF
NA TRBJ2-5 TRBV5-1 NA TGCGCCAGCACAAGTTCCGGGACGCCTCCGGGAGAGACCCAGTACTTC CASTSSGTPPGETQYF
NA TRBJ1-4 TRBV4-3 many TGCGCCAGCAGCCAAGCGGGTTCTGACAGGCTGTTTTTT CASSQAGSDRLFF
TRBD1 TRBJ2-5 TRBV4-1 many TGCGCCAGCAGCCAGGAGGGACAGGGGGCGGAGACCCAGTACTTC CASSQEGQGAETQYF